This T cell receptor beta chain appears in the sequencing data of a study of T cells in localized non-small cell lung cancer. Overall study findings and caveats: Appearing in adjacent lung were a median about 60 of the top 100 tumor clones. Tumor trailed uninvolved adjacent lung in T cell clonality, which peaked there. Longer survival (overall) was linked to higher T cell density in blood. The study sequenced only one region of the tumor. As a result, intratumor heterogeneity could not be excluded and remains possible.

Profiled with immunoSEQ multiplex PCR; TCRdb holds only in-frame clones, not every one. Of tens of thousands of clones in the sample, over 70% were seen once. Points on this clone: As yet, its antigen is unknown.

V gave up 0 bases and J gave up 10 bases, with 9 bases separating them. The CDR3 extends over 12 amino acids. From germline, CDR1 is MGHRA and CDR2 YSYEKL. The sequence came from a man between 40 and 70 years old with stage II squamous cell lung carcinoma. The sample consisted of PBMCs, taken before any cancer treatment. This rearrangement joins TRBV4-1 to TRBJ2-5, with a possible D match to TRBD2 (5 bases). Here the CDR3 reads CASSQDSVSQYF. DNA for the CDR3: TGCGCCAGCAGCCAAGATAGCGTGAGCCAGTACTTC.